What follows describes a single TCR beta chain. The PCR had 60 Vbeta and 13 Jbeta primers. The method was immunoSEQ multiplex PCR; TCRdb's version includes in-frame clones alone and lacks a portion of them. Found here are about 230,000 clones, 82% of them singletons; the top ten hold about 0.58%. The V segment lost 6 bases and the J segment 2 bases; nucleotides outside the gene matches: 11. The germline CDR1 and CDR2 sequences are SNHLY and FYNNEI. This CDR3 is built from 16 residues. This entry comes from a study of cytomegalovirus exposure and HLA in healthy donors. The TCR originated in a woman aged 40 to 49 in good health and CMV-seronegative. V and J are TRBV2 and TRBJ2-5; TRBD2 aligns across 8 bases. Sequenced sample: PBMCs. This CDR3 is CASRPRVAGTQETQYF. Written as DNA, the CDR3 is TGTGCCAGCAGGCCAAGGGTAGCGGGGACACAAGAGACCCAGTACTTC.